Listed below are T cell receptor beta chains from one sample, sequenced in a study of OX40 agonist ivuxolimab in advanced cancers. Libraries were prepared by immunoSEQ multiplex PCR; TCRdb keeps only in-frame clonotypes and omits some of them. Of 70,000 to 95,000 clones in the sample, 91% were seen once. The source material was CD4+ or CD8+ T cells sorted from blood, sampled in a trial of the OX40 agonist ivuxolimab. The receptors derive from an adult with an advanced solid tumor such as melanoma, head and neck, liver or kidney cancer. Each CDR3 is given with its conserved first and last residue. A D gene is named only where the DNA matches it firmly. Expanded clones are given a class, and other clones once, few, many or no size at all.

d_call: NA
v_call: TRBV6-1
clone_size: NA
cdr3_length: 15
j_call: TRBJ2-5
cdr3_aa: CASSEALSGGATQYF

d_call: TRBD2
v_call: TRBV9
clone_size: NA
cdr3_length: 16
j_call: TRBJ2-3
cdr3_aa: CASSVEASGRTDTQYF

d_call: NA
v_call: TRBV2
clone_size: NA
cdr3_length: 12
j_call: TRBJ1-2
cdr3_aa: CASSVGGFGYTF

d_call: NA
v_call: TRBV30
clone_size: NA
cdr3_length: 14
j_call: TRBJ1-2
cdr3_aa: CAWSVPSTYYGYTF

d_call: NA
v_call: TRBV7-9
clone_size: NA
cdr3_length: 11
j_call: TRBJ2-3
cdr3_aa: CASEGTDTQYF

d_call: TRBD2
v_call: TRBV7-3
clone_size: NA
cdr3_length: 17
j_call: TRBJ2-1
cdr3_aa: CASSSDMGLAVNNEQFF

d_call: NA
v_call: TRBV19
clone_size: NA
cdr3_length: 14
j_call: TRBJ2-7
cdr3_aa: CASSIIIGMGEQYF

d_call: NA
v_call: TRBV5-1
clone_size: NA
cdr3_length: 14
j_call: TRBJ1-1
cdr3_aa: CASSLLPRATEAFF

d_call: TRBD2
v_call: TRBV27
clone_size: NA
cdr3_length: 14
j_call: TRBJ2-1
cdr3_aa: CASSQGTRSNEQFF

d_call: TRBD2
v_call: TRBV5-1
clone_size: NA
cdr3_length: 13
j_call: TRBJ2-1
cdr3_aa: CASSLSGRDEQFF

d_call: TRBD2
v_call: TRBV5-5
clone_size: NA
cdr3_length: 17
j_call: TRBJ2-1
cdr3_aa: CASSPWREGVLSNEQFF

d_call: TRBD2
v_call: TRBV18
clone_size: NA
cdr3_length: 11
j_call: TRBJ2-7
cdr3_aa: CASSSSGEQYF

d_call: TRBD1
v_call: TRBV7-9
clone_size: once
cdr3_length: 17
j_call: TRBJ2-2
cdr3_aa: CASRGVQGSGNTGELFF

d_call: NA
v_call: TRBV6-1
clone_size: NA
cdr3_length: 13
j_call: TRBJ2-7
cdr3_aa: CASSEVLQYEQYF

d_call: NA
v_call: TRBV5-1
clone_size: NA
cdr3_length: 15
j_call: TRBJ1-1
cdr3_aa: CASSPITGSNTEAFF

d_call: TRBD1
v_call: TRBV18
clone_size: NA
cdr3_length: 15
j_call: TRBJ2-5
cdr3_aa: CASSPRQGSGETQYF

d_call: TRBD2
v_call: TRBV2
clone_size: NA
cdr3_length: 13
j_call: TRBJ2-7
cdr3_aa: CASSRDYSYEQYF

d_call: NA
v_call: TRBV18
clone_size: NA
cdr3_length: 15
j_call: TRBJ1-5
cdr3_aa: CASSLDRTINQPQHF

d_call: TRBD1
v_call: TRBV7-9
clone_size: once
cdr3_length: 15
j_call: TRBJ1-2
cdr3_aa: CASSLGQGSAYGYTF

d_call: NA
v_call: TRBV5-6
clone_size: NA
cdr3_length: 15
j_call: TRBJ2-7
cdr3_aa: CASTPLGTLGTEQYF

d_call: TRBD1
v_call: TRBV18
clone_size: few
cdr3_length: 14
j_call: TRBJ2-3
cdr3_aa: CASSPGQVGDTQYF

d_call: NA
v_call: TRBV15
clone_size: NA
cdr3_length: 14
j_call: TRBJ2-7
cdr3_aa: CATSRGGSPGEQYF

d_call: NA
v_call: TRBV5-1
clone_size: NA
cdr3_length: 15
j_call: TRBJ2-4
cdr3_aa: CASSFGAEAKNIQYF

d_call: NA
v_call: TRBV7-6
clone_size: few
cdr3_length: 15
j_call: TRBJ2-3
cdr3_aa: CASSLVQGLSDTQYF

d_call: TRBD1
v_call: TRBV27
clone_size: NA
cdr3_length: 18
j_call: TRBJ2-3
cdr3_aa: CASSLRTRRQGALDTQYF

d_call: NA
v_call: TRBV14
clone_size: NA
cdr3_length: 17
j_call: TRBJ2-7
cdr3_aa: CASSQGGRSNPPYEQYF

d_call: NA
v_call: TRBV5-6
clone_size: NA
cdr3_length: 14
j_call: TRBJ1-2
cdr3_aa: CASSLSGTDYGYTF

d_call: TRBD1
v_call: TRBV5-4
clone_size: NA
cdr3_length: 14
j_call: TRBJ2-7
cdr3_aa: CASSPRQGTYEQYF

d_call: NA
v_call: TRBV4-1
clone_size: NA
cdr3_length: 13
j_call: TRBJ2-7
cdr3_aa: CASSQETFYEQYF

d_call: NA
v_call: TRBV28
clone_size: NA
cdr3_length: 15
j_call: TRBJ1-1
cdr3_aa: CASTFGNIMNTEAFF

d_call: TRBD2
v_call: TRBV4-2
clone_size: NA
cdr3_length: 16
j_call: TRBJ2-3
cdr3_aa: CASSQRLAGYTDTQYF

d_call: TRBD1
v_call: TRBV18
clone_size: NA
cdr3_length: 16
j_call: TRBJ2-2
cdr3_aa: CASSPEAGGHTGELFF

d_call: TRBD2
v_call: TRBV18
clone_size: NA
cdr3_length: 16
j_call: TRBJ2-1
cdr3_aa: CASSPPAGLAYNEQFF

d_call: NA
v_call: TRBV16
clone_size: NA
cdr3_length: 12
j_call: TRBJ2-7
cdr3_aa: CASSNIAYEQYF